The 15 T cell receptor beta chains below all came from one sample that was sequenced in a study of CD8 T cells in Susac syndrome (dated by TCRdb to between 2018 and 2021). Library prep was done by the immunoSEQ multiplex PCR assay. RNA was extracted using the RNeasy kit, and roughly 0.5 to 1 microgram was reverse transcribed with random hexamers. TCRdb took the public reads, trimmed them with fastp at Q25, ran MiXCR for clone calling and kept in-frame beta chains. Rows with one shared CDR3 protein collapse into an entry with the most common genes and DNA. The sample data list around 190,000 distinct CDR3 sequences, and roughly 94% of these were observed just once. The ten most abundant clones make up around 0.093% of the sample. Sample: CD4+ T cells from PBMCs. These receptors all stem from a human donor in good health.

This rearrangement joins TRBV29-1 to TRBJ2-1; D remains ambiguous. Germline V CDR1 and CDR2: SQVTM, ANQGSEA. Trimming stripped 4 bases from V and 8 bases from J, with 12 bases between. The CDR3 loop spans 12 amino acids. CDR3 residues: CSVGSGFDEQFF. CDR3 DNA: TGCAGCGTTGGTTCCGGGTTCGATGAGCAGTTCTTC.

The V gene is TRBV19, the J gene TRBJ2-5; 8 bases are shared with TRBD2. This CDR3 comprises 14 residues. Germline CDR1 reads LNHDA; CDR2 reads SQIVND (reference sequence). J lost 4 bases, V lost 6 bases, and 7 bases had no gene match. In DNA form, the CDR3 reads TGTGCCAGTAGACCTGGACTAGCCACAGAGACCCAGTACTTC. The encoded protein is CASRPGLATETQYF. The full variable domain, rest sourced from reference TRBV19 and TRBJ2-5, is DGGITQSPKYLFRKEGQNVTLSCEQNLNHDAMYWYRQDPGQGLRLIYYSQIVNDFQKGDIAEGYSVSREKKESFPLTVTSAQKNPTAFYLCASRPGLATETQYFGPGTRLLVL.

This clonotype came up a few times. The CDR3 nucleotides read TGCAGCGTCCGTGATACGGGGAACACTGAAGCTTTCTTT. Residues: CSVRDTGNTEAFF. The genes are TRBV29-1 and TRBJ1-1; D gene uncertain. CDR1 is SQVTM, CDR2 ANQGSEA, per germline. V gave up 6 bases and J gave up 1 base, with 12 bases separating them. This CDR3 region has 13 residues.

The V gene is TRBV20-1, the J gene TRBJ1-1; 12 bases align to TRBD1. This CDR3 has 15 residues. CDR1 is DFQATT and CDR2 is SNEGSKA in the germline V gene (reference sequence). V was clipped by 7 bases and J by 4 bases; unmatched bases: 10. In nucleotides, the CDR3 is TGCAGTGAACTCTGGGACAGGGGGCCAGGCACTGAAGCTTTCTTT. Amino acids: CSELWDRGPGTEAFF.

The V call is TRBV10-3, the J call TRBJ2-3; the D gene is possibly TRBD1 (5 bases). The germline gives CDR1 ENHRY, CDR2 SYGVKD. This CDR3 has 14 amino acids. Trimming took 11 bases from V and 3 from J, leaving 18 bases between them. The CDR3 bases are TGTGCCGCTCGCTCTAGGGGATTGACAGATACGCAGTATTTT. Translating gives CAARSRGLTDTQYF.

This clonotype was seen only once. V usage is TRBV29-1 and J usage is TRBJ1-5; D may be TRBD1 (5 bases). V was pared by 3 bases and J by 4 bases, with 10 bases between. This CDR3 comprises 13 residues. From germline, CDR1 is SQVTM and CDR2 ANQGSEA. The CDR3 DNA sequence: TGCAGCGTTGAGTTGGGGCAGAATCAGCCCCAGCATTTT. It codes for CSVELGQNQPQHF.

The gene calls are TRBV12-3 or TRBV12-4 and TRBJ1-2; the D gene is possibly TRBD1 (6 bases). Trimming stripped 5 bases from V and 3 bases from J, with 13 bases between. This CDR3 contains 14 residues. The CDR3 DNA reads TGTGCCAGCAGTGAACAGGGCCCAGACTATGGCTACACCTTC. Translating gives CASSEQGPDYGYTF.

This chain's CDR3 is CASSQDHQGARGYTF. The CDR3, as DNA: TGTGCCAGCAGCCAAGATCATCAGGGAGCAAGGGGCTACACCTTC. V and J are TRBV3-1 and TRBJ1-2, with a tentative D call TRBD1 (5 bases). The V gene's germline CDR1 is LGHDT and CDR2 YNNKEL (reference sequence). The CDR3 contains 15 residues. Trimming left V 0 bases short and J 8 bases short, with 16 bases between. The whole variable domain, remainder taken from reference TRBV3-1 and TRBJ1-2, is DTAVSQTPKYLVTQMGNDKSIKCEQNLGHDTMYWYKQDSKKFLKIMFSYNNKELIINETVPNRFSPKSPDKAHLNLHINSLELGDSAVYFCASSQDHQGARGYTFGSGTRLTVV.

This sequence joins TRBV3-1 and TRBJ2-1, with 12 bases identical to TRBD2. CDR3 length: 16 amino acids. Germline CDR1 is LGHDT and CDR2 is YNNKEL (reference sequence). Unmatched junction bases numbered 4, after V lost 3 bases and J lost 4 bases. Here the CDR3 DNA reads TGTGCCAGCAGCCACGGACTAGCGGGATATTACAATGAGCAGTTCTTC. This translates into CASSHGLAGYYNEQFF.

The chain carries TRBV29-1 and TRBJ2-2; no definite D call. The CDR3 is 11 amino acids. Germline V gene lookup returns CDR1 SQVTM and CDR2 ANQGSEA. Trimming cost V 4 bases and J 4 bases, with 4 bases left between them. Written as DNA, the CDR3 is TGCAGCGTTGCCATCACCGGGGAGCTGTTTTTT. Translating gives CSVAITGELFF.

The chain recombines TRBV14 with TRBJ2-1; perhaps D is TRBD1 or TRBD2 (5 bases each). The germline V gene encodes CDR1 SGHDN and CDR2 FVKESK. Trimming removed 0 bases from V and 8 bases from J, with 14 bases in between. The CDR3 runs 15 residues. The CDR3 DNA reads TGTGCCAGCAGCCAAGATCGGGGCCGCCGGGATGAGCAGTTCTTC. As protein: CASSQDRGRRDEQFF. The entire variable domain, with the rest obtained from reference TRBV14 and TRBJ2-1, is as follows: EAGVTQFPSHSVIEKGQTVTLRCDPISGHDNLYWYRRVMGKEIKFLLHFVKESKQDESGMPNNRFLAERTGGTYSTLKVQPAELEDSGVYFCASSQDRGRRDEQFFGPGTRLTVL.

This rearrangement joins TRBV6-1 to TRBJ2-7, with a tentative D call TRBD2 (5 bases). The CDR3 has 12 residues. The germline V gene has CDR1 MNHNS and CDR2 SASEGT. V was trimmed by 4 bases and J by 3 bases, leaving 7 bases between them. The DNA for the CDR3 is TGTGCCAGCAGTGTCGGGAACTACGAGCAGTACGTC. As protein: CASSVGNYEQYV.

The chain's CDR3 is CSAPGVNSPLHF. The CDR3 DNA reads TGCAGTGCCCCAGGGGTGAATTCACCCCTCCACTTT. The gene calls are TRBV20-1 and TRBJ1-6, with D possibly TRBD1 on 6 matching bases. CDR3 length equals 12 residues. Trimming pared 6 bases from V and 7 bases from J, leaving 10 bases between. The germline gives CDR1 DFQATT, CDR2 SNEGSKA (reference sequence).

The chain couples TRBV20-1 to TRBJ2-5; 8 nucleotides match TRBD2. From germline, CDR1 is DFQATT and CDR2 SNEGSKA (reference sequence). The CDR3 has 15 residues. J gave up 2 bases and V 5 bases, and 10 bases lay outside the gene matches. The DNA for the CDR3 is TGCAGTGCTTCTCCGATAGCGGGGAAACAAGAGACCCAGTACTTC. This sequence encodes CSASPIAGKQETQYF.

The CDR3 DNA reads as TGTGCCAGCAGCCTCCAGCGAGGGGGGTCACCCCTCCACTTT. Its protein is CASSLQRGGSPLHF. This chain links TRBV3-1 with TRBJ1-6; the D gene is possibly TRBD1 (6 bases). CDR1 LGHDT and CDR2 YNNKEL come from the germline V gene (reference sequence). The V end was cut by 4 bases, the J end by 10 bases, with 14 bases between. The CDR3 consists of 14 residues.